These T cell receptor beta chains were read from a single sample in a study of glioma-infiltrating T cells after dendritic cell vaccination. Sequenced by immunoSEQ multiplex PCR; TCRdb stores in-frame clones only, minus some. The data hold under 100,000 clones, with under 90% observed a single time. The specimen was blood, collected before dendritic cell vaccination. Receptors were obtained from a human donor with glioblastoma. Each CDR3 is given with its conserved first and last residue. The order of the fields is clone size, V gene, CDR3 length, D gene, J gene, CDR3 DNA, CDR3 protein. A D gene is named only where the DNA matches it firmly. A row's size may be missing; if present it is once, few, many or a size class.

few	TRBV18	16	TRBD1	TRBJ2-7	TGTGCCAGCTCACCGCTCGGACAGGGACTCTCCTACGAGCAGTACTTC	CASSPLGQGLSYEQYF
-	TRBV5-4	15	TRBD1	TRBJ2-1	TGTGCCAGCAGCTCGGAAAAGACAGGGGGGAATGAGCAGTTCTTC	CASSSEKTGGNEQFF
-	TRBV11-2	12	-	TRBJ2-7	TGTGCCAGCAGCATGAGCTCCTACGAGCAGTACTTC	CASSMSSYEQYF
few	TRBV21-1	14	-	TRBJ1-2	TGTGCCAGCAGCCGGGCCTGCAGGGGCTATGGCTACACCTTC	CASSRACRGYGYTF
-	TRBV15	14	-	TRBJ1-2	TGTGCCACCAGCAGAGATGCGGGATTCTATGGCTACACCTTC	CATSRDAGFYGYTF
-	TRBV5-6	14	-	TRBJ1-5	TGTGCCAGCAGCCGAGGACAAATCAATCAGCCCCAGCATTTT	CASSRGQINQPQHF
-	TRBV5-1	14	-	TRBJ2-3	TGCGCCAGCCAATCGGAGAGAGGCACAGATACGCAGTATTTT	CASQSERGTDTQYF
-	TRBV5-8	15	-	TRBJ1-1	TGTGCCAGCAGCTTGGCCGGGAGACGAGGCACTGAAGCTTTCTTT	CASSLAGRRGTEAFF
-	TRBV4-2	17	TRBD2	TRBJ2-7	TGTGCCAGCAGCCCAGGACTAGCGGGGGGTTTATCCTACGAGCAGTACTTC	CASSPGLAGGLSYEQYF
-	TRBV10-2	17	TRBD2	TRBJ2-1	TGCGCCAGCAGTGAGTCAGCTAGCGGGGGAGCCTACAATGAGCAGTTCTTC	CASSESASGGAYNEQFF
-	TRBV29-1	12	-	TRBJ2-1	TGCAGCGTGAAGGGACTTTACAATGAGCAGTTCTTC	CSVKGLYNEQFF
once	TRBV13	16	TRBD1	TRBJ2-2	TGTGCCAGCAGCATAACCGGGACAGGGGACACCGGGGAGCTGTTTTTT	CASSITGTGDTGELFF
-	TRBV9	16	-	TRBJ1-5	TGTGCCAGCAGCCCGGGCCGAGGTGGAGGGAATCAGCCCCAGCATTTT	CASSPGRGGGNQPQHF
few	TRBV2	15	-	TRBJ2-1	TGTGCCAGCAGCCCCGCGATCCAGCGAGACAATGAGCAGTTCTTC	CASSPAIQRDNEQFF
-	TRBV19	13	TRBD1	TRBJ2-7	TGTGCCAGTAGTATTGAGGGACAGGTAGAGCAGTACTTC	CASSIEGQVEQYF
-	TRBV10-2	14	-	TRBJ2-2	TGCGCCAGCATCAGGCAGGAAAACACCGGGGAGCTGTTTTTT	CASIRQENTGELFF
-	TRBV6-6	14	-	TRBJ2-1	TGTGCCAGCCGAGGGATGCAGTTCCTTAATGAGCAGTTCTTC	CASRGMQFLNEQFF
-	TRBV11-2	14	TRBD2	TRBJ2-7	TGTGCCAGCAGCTTAGAGGGACTAGTCTCCGAGCAGTACTTC	CASSLEGLVSEQYF
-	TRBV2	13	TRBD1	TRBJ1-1	TGTGCCGGCACCGGGACAGGGGACACTGAAGCTTTCTTT	CAGTGTGDTEAFF
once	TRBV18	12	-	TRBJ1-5	TGTGCCAGCTCACCAGACGGAGAGCCCCAGCATTTT	CASSPDGEPQHF
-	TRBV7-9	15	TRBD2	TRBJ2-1	TGTGCCAGCAGCTTGGCCAGCGGGAGGGAACATGAGCAGTTCTTC	CASSLASGREHEQFF
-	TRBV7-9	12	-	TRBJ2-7	TGTGCCAGCAGCCCCTTCCCCTACGAGCAGTACTTC	CASSPFPYEQYF
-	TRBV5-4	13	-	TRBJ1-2	TGTGCCAGCAGCTTTCAGGGATCGAATCGCTACACCTTC	CASSFQGSNRYTF
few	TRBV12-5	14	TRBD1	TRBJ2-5	TGTGCTAGTGGTTTGGGGACAGGTTGGGAGACCCAGTACTTC	CASGLGTGWETQYF
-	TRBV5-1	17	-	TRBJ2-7	TGCGCCAGCAGCCCGACCCCCCTACTATCTTCCCCGGACGAGCAGTACTTC	CASSPTPLLSSPDEQYF
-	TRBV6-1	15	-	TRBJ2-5	TGTGCCAGCAGTGAAAGATGGACAATCCAAGAGACCCAGTACTTC	CASSERWTIQETQYF
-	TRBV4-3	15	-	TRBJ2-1	TGCGCCAGCAGCCAAGATCAACTAGCACAAGATGAGCAGTTCTTC	CASSQDQLAQDEQFF
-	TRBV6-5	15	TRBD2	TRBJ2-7	TGTGCCAGCAGTCCCACTAGCGGGGGTCACTACGAGCAGTACTTC	CASSPTSGGHYEQYF
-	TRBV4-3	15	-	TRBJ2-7	TGCGCCAGCAGCCAAGAATGGACAAAGACCTACGAGCAGTACTTC	CASSQEWTKTYEQYF
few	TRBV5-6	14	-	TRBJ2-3	TGTGCCAGCTTTGGGACTTCTAGCACAGATACGCAGTATTTT	CASFGTSSTDTQYF
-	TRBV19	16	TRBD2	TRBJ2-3	TGTGCCAGTAGCGGACTAGCGGGGGTTAGCACAGATACGCAGTATTTT	CASSGLAGVSTDTQYF
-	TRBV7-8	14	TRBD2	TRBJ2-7	TGTGCCAGCACCGCGGGGGAGAAGTCCTACGAGCAGTACTTC	CASTAGEKSYEQYF
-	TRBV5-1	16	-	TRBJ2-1	TGCGCCAGCAGCTTGGTAGCGTCGCCCTCCTACAATGAGCAGTTCTTC	CASSLVASPSYNEQFF
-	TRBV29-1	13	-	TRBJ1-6	TGCAGCGTTGCGGCAGGCAATAATTCACCCCTCCACTTT	CSVAAGNNSPLHF
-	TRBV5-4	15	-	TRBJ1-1	TGTGCCAGCAGCTCCCCGAGTGTGGGGCGGACTGAAGCTTTCTTT	CASSSPSVGRTEAFF
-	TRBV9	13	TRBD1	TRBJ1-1	TGTGCCAGCAGCACAGGGGCGAGCACTGAAGCTTTCTTT	CASSTGASTEAFF
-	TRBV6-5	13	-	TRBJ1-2	TGTGCCAGCAGTCGACAGGAGCTCTATGGCTACACCTTC	CASSRQELYGYTF
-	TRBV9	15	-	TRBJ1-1	TGTGCCAGCAGCGTACTTTCCGGGAGGAACACTGAAGCTTTCTTT	CASSVLSGRNTEAFF
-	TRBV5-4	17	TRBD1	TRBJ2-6	TGTGCCAGCAGCTTGGCGGCAGGGGGCGATGGGGCCAACGTCCTGACTTTC	CASSLAAGGDGANVLTF
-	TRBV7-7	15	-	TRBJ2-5	TGTGCTAGCAGCCCATATTTAGCGGACCAAGAGACCCAGTACTTC	CASSPYLADQETQYF
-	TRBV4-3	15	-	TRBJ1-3	TGCGCCAGCAGCTCCAGGGTGTTAGGTGGAAACACCATATATTTT	CASSSRVLGGNTIYF
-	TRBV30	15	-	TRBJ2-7	TGTGCCTGGAGTGTAGGGGCGGGAATAGTCTACGAGCAGTACTTC	CAWSVGAGIVYEQYF
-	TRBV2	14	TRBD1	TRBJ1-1	TGTGCCAGCGGAGGGACAGGGGGAGTTACTGAAGCTTTCTTT	CASGGTGGVTEAFF
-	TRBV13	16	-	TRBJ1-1	TGTGCCAGCAGCTTAGGACCGTCAGGGGCGGGCACTGAAGCTTTCTTT	CASSLGPSGAGTEAFF
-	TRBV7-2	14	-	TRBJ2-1	TGTGCCAGCAGCTTAGCGGTAGCCTACAATGAGCAGTTCTTC	CASSLAVAYNEQFF
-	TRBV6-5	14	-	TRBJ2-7	TGTGCCACCCCTCCCGGACAGCCCCTAGATAGGCAGTACTTC	CATPPGQPLDRQYF
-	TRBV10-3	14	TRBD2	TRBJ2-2	TGTGCCATCAGTGATGTGGGAGGGACCGGGGAGCTGTTTTTT	CAISDVGGTGELFF
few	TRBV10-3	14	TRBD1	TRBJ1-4	TGTGCCATCAGGCGGCAGGGGGAGAGTGAAAAACTGTTTTTT	CAIRRQGESEKLFF
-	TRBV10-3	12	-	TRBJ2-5	TGTGCCATCAGTGAAAGGAGAGAGACCCAGTACTTC	CAISERRETQYF